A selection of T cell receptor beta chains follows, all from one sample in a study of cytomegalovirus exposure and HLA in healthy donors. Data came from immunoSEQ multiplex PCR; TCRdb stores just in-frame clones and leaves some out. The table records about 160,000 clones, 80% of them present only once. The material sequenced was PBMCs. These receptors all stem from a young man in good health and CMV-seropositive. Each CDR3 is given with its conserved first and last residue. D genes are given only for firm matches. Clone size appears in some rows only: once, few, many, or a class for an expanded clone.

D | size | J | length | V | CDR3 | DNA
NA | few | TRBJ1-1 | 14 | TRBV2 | CASSSNTVSTEAFF | TGTGCCAGCAGTTCGAATACGGTCTCCACTGAAGCTTTCTTT
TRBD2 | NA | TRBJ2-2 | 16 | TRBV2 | CASSGSGRGRTGELFF | TGTGCCAGCAGTGGGAGCGGGAGGGGTCGCACCGGGGAGCTGTTTTTT
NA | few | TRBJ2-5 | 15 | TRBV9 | CASSYSGGAGETQYF | TGTGCCAGCAGCTATAGTGGGGGGGCCGGGGAGACCCAGTACTTC
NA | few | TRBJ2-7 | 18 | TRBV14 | CASSQNRDSLLSSYEQYF | TGTGCCAGCAGCCAAAATCGTGACTCCCTACTAAGCTCCTACGAGCAGTACTTC
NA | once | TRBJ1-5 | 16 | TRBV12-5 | CASGLVYPGPNQPQHF | TGTGCTAGTGGTTTGGTGTACCCAGGGCCGAATCAGCCCCAGCATTTT
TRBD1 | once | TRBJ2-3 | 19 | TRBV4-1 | CASSQVVLVGTGEADTQYF | TGCGCCAGCAGCCAAGTTGTATTAGTGGGGACAGGGGAAGCAGATACGCAGTATTTT
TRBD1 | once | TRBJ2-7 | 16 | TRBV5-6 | CASSWGTVSLGYEQYF | TGTGCCAGCAGCTGGGGGACAGTTTCCCTCGGGTACGAGCAGTACTTC
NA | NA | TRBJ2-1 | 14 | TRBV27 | CASSLSFAGYEQFF | TGTGCCAGCAGTTTAAGTTTCGCTGGCTATGAGCAGTTCTTC
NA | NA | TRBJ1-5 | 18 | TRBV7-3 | CASSLSLAHFSDNQPQHF | TGTGCCAGTAGCTTAAGTCTGGCACACTTCAGCGACAATCAGCCCCAGCATTTT
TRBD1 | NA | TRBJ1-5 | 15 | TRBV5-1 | CASSTDGTGVQPQHF | TGCGCCAGCAGCACGGACGGGACAGGGGTTCAGCCCCAGCATTTT
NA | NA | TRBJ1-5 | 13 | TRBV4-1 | CASSQDRARPQHF | TGCGCCAGCAGCCAAGACAGGGCGCGGCCCCAGCATTTT
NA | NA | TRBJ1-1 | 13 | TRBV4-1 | CASSQETAGRAFF | TGCGCCAGCAGCCAAGAAACCGCAGGGAGGGCTTTCTTT
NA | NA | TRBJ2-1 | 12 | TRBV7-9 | CASSVTWSEQFF | TGTGCCAGCAGCGTAACCTGGAGTGAGCAGTTCTTC
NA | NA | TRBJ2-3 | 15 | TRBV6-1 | CASLRHQTRTDTQYF | TGTGCCAGCCTCAGACACCAAACAAGGACAGATACGCAGTATTTT
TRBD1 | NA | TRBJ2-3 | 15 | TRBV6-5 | CASSLPGTGQDTQYF | TGTGCCAGCAGTTTACCCGGGACAGGGCAAGATACGCAGTATTTT